This T cell receptor (beta chain) was captured by sequencing in a study of blood T cells in healthy people across ages. Overall study results and limits: Long-lived and aged donors differed, with more naive CD4+ cells and higher diversity in the long-lived. Lack of knowledge of donor CMV status possibly confounded expanded clonotype changes.

Donors were systemically healthy Caucasian individuals from Russia aged roughly 6 to 95 years. Total RNA was extracted at no less than 6 micrograms per sample. PCR was performed a second time for about 6 to 12 cycles using a sample-barcoded 5' primer and a J-beta primer mix. TCRdb re-called the 5' RACE reads with MiXCR, one entry per CDR3 protein. The data contain roughly 700,000 distinct CDR3 sequences, approximately 50% of them singletons. In germline, CDR1 is SGHTA, CDR2 FQGNSA. The CDR3 is 14 residues long. Trimming left V 3 bases short and J 7 bases short, with 12 bases between. On this clonotype: Its cognate antigen is unknown.

The V and J genes are TRBV7-2 and TRBJ1-4, with D possibly TRBD1 on 6 matching bases. The receptor was isolated from an older woman in good health. The sequencing input was blood. CDR3 nucleotides: TGTGCCAGCAGCTTCCGGGGGCGAAGTGAAAAACTGTTTTTT. This translates into CASSFRGRSEKLFF.